Presented here are 23 T cell receptor beta chains from one specimen sequenced in a study of somatic mutations in cytotoxic T cells in rheumatoid arthritis. Method: immunoSEQ multiplex PCR; TCRdb's copy keeps in-frame clones and lacks some. There are over 10,000 clones in the sample; roughly four fifths occur only once, and about 9.9% lies in the top ten. The sample comprised CD8+ T cells sorted from blood. Receptors were obtained from a woman between 35 and 50 years old in good health.

The genes are TRBV13 and TRBJ1-1; TRBD1 matches at 8 bases. The germline V gene has CDR1 PRHDT and CDR2 FYEKMQ (reference sequence). This CDR3 is 15 amino acids long. Losses at the gene ends were 4 bases for V and 2 bases for J; bases not matched to a gene: 6. Here the CDR3 reads CASSSRQGLNTEAFF. Written as DNA, the CDR3 is TGTGCCAGCAGCTCCAGACAGGGGCTAAACACTGAAGCTTTCTTT.

The gene calls are TRBV4-2 and TRBJ2-1; D tentatively reads TRBD1 or TRBD2 (5 bases each). Germline assignment: CDR1 LGHNA and CDR2 YNFKEQ. Trimming pared 4 bases from V and 7 bases from J, leaving 5 bases between. This CDR3 has 11 amino acids. CDR3: CASSRGNEQFF. The CDR3 DNA sequence: TGTGCCAGCAGCCGGGGGAATGAGCAGTTCTTC.

V gene TRBV19 combines with J gene TRBJ1-4, with no clear D. The CDR3 extends over 16 amino acids. Trimming took 1 base from V and 5 from J, leaving 14 bases between them. CDR1 and CDR2 (germline): LNHDA, SQIVND (reference sequence). The CDR3 protein is CASSIGPGPENEKLFF. DNA for the CDR3: TGTGCCAGTAGTATAGGGCCAGGCCCTGAAAATGAAAAACTGTTTTTT.

CDR3: CSVGGASYNEQFF. CDR3 in DNA: TGCAGCGTTGGGGGGGCCTCCTACAATGAGCAGTTCTTC. The chain recombines TRBV29-1 with TRBJ2-1; perhaps D is TRBD1 or TRBD2 (6 bases each). The CDR3 spans 13 residues. V was clipped by 4 bases and J by 0 bases, with 7 bases between them. The V gene's germline CDR1 is SQVTM and CDR2 ANQGSEA.

The V gene is TRBV4-3, the J gene TRBJ1-5; D might be TRBD1 (6 bases). V was cut by 3 bases and J by 4 bases, with 10 bases left in between. This CDR3 is 14 amino acids long. Germline CDR1 is LGHNA and CDR2 is YSLEER. CDR3 residues: CASSQHTGNQPQHF. CDR3 sequence (DNA): TGCGCCAGCAGCCAGCACACAGGGAATCAGCCCCAGCATTTT.

The chain's CDR3 is CASSPGTVVGETQYF. CDR3 nucleotide sequence: TGTGCCAGCTCACCCGGGACAGTGGTGGGAGAGACCCAGTACTTC. The chain joins TRBV18 to TRBJ2-5; TRBD1 matches at 7 bases. Germline lookup yields CDR1 KGHSH and CDR2 LQKENI. The CDR3 is 15 residues long. Germline trimming cut 3 bases from V and 4 bases from J; bases unmatched to any gene: 8. Full variable domain (remainder filled in from reference TRBV18 and TRBJ2-5): NAGVMQNPRHLVRRRGQEARLRCSPMKGHSHVYWYRQLPEEGLKFMVYLQKENIIDESGMPKERFSAEFPKEGPSILRIQQVVRGDSAAYFCASSPGTVVGETQYFGPGTRLLVL.

The V call is TRBV5-6, the J call TRBJ1-2; no definite D call. Germline CDR1 is SGHDT and CDR2 is YYEEEE. CDR3 length equals 14 residues. Between the trimmed V and J ends, which lost 0 bases and 5 bases, there was a span of 11 bases. The CDR3 protein is CASSLVTGLYGYTF. CDR3 DNA: TGTGCCAGCAGCTTGGTTACTGGGTTATATGGCTACACCTTC.

This clone has a handful of counts. V is TRBV5-1 and J is TRBJ2-2; 8 positions match TRBD2. The CDR3 is 15 residues long. CDR1 and CDR2 (germline): SGHRS, YFSETQ. V lost 2 bases, J lost 4 bases, and 4 bases stayed unmatched. The CDR3 nucleotides read TGCGCCAGCAGCTTTAGCGGGGCCCCCACCGGGGAGCTGTTTTTT. Its protein is CASSFSGAPTGELFF.

The chain uses TRBV2 and TRBJ1-2; weak D call: TRBD1 (5 bases). The germline V gene has CDR1 SNHLY and CDR2 FYNNEI. This CDR3 spans 13 amino acids. Trimming pared 10 bases from V and 5 bases from J, leaving 17 bases between. CDR3 amino acids: CATPRGGGYGYTF. CDR3 nucleotide sequence: TGTGCCACCCCTCGAGGTGGGGGATATGGCTACACCTTC.

The V call is TRBV5-1, the J call TRBJ2-2, with TRBD1 matching 9 bases. From germline, CDR1 is SGHRS and CDR2 YFSETQ. J gave up 6 bases and V 6 bases, and 6 bases lay outside the gene matches. CDR3 size: 14 residues. CDR3 sequence reads: CASMDRGDAGELFF. CDR3 DNA sequence: TGCGCCAGCATGGACAGGGGCGACGCCGGGGAGCTGTTTTTT.

This clone was counted once. The rearrangement uses TRBV10-2 and TRBJ1-2; D is unclear. This CDR3 has 13 amino acids. Trimming took 2 bases from V and 5 from J, leaving 9 bases between them. Germline-derived CDR1 and CDR2 are WSHSY and SAAADI. Written as DNA, the CDR3 is TGCGCCAGCAGTGAGGAGTTGAATTATGGCTACACCTTC. Translating it yields CASSEELNYGYTF.

This clone is categorized as medium-sized. V is TRBV29-1 and J is TRBJ2-7; 10 bases map to TRBD2. Trimming cost V 2 bases and J 3 bases; bases outside gene matches: 4. The CDR3 has 14 residues. Per the germline V gene, CDR1 is SQVTM and CDR2 is ANQGSEA. The CDR3 region is CSVELPSGSYEQYF. CDR3 DNA sequence: TGCAGCGTTGAACTCCCTAGCGGGAGCTACGAGCAGTACTTC.

In this sample, this clone turned up a few times. The chain combines TRBV29-1 with TRBJ2-1, with D uncertain. Germline-derived CDR1 and CDR2 are SQVTM and ANQGSEA. This CDR3 spans 14 amino acids. V gave up 3 bases and J gave up 0 bases, with 9 bases separating them. The CDR3 sequence is CSVEFSDSYNEQFF. Here the CDR3 DNA reads TGCAGCGTTGAGTTCTCGGACTCCTACAATGAGCAGTTCTTC.

This sequence joins TRBV5-1 and TRBJ1-2, with D unresolved. Trimming pared 4 bases from V and 5 bases from J, leaving 27 bases between. CDR3 length: 18 residues. CDR1 SGHRS and CDR2 YFSETQ come from the germline V gene. The CDR3 loop is CASSPGHRSHSSWYGYTF. DNA for the CDR3: TGCGCCAGCAGCCCAGGCCACAGAAGCCACTCCAGTTGGTATGGCTACACCTTC.

The chain recombines TRBV18 with TRBJ2-2; D gene uncertain. Trimming pared 5 bases from V and 0 bases from J, leaving 4 bases between. The germline V gene has CDR1 KGHSH and CDR2 LQKENI. This CDR3 spans 13 amino acids. CDR3 sequence (DNA): TGTGCCAGCTCAGGAACGAACACCGGGGAGCTGTTTTTT. It is translated as CASSGTNTGELFF. Supplemented by reference TRBV18 and TRBJ2-2, the full variable domain reads NAGVMQNPRHLVRRRGQEARLRCSPMKGHSHVYWYRQLPEEGLKFMVYLQKENIIDESGMPKERFSAEFPKEGPSILRIQQVVRGDSAAYFCASSGTNTGELFFGEGSRLTVL.

This clone was counted only a few times. J is TRBJ2-1 and V is TRBV28; TRBD2 matches 7 bases. After removal of 7 bases from V and 0 bases from J, the junction contained 9 bases not matched to a gene. Germline CDR1 and CDR2: MDHEN and SYDVKM. The CDR3 is 16 residues long. For the CDR3, the DNA is TGTGCCAGCACTCCAGGAGCGGGACCCTCCTACAATGAGCAGTTCTTC. It translates to CASTPGAGPSYNEQFF.

J is TRBJ1-1 and V is TRBV28; the match to TRBD1 covers 8 bases. V trimming: 4 bases; J trimming: 5 bases; junction bases outside the gene matches: 9. This CDR3 contains 15 residues. CDR1 MDHEN and CDR2 SYDVKM come from the germline V gene. In nucleotides, the CDR3 is TGTGCCAGCAGTTCGCCCAGGGGGCGTGGGACTGAAGCTTTCTTT. Translating it yields CASSSPRGRGTEAFF.

This clone was found a few times. V gene TRBV4-1 combines with J gene TRBJ2-7, with TRBD2 matching 10 bases. Germline trimming cut 2 bases from V and 4 bases from J; bases unmatched to any gene: 5. The CDR3 consists of 15 residues. Germline V gene data show CDR1 as MGHRA and CDR2 as YSYEKL. The CDR3 DNA reads as TGCGCCAGCAGCCAAAGTCTAGCGGGAGTGTACGAGCAGTACTTC. It translates to CASSQSLAGVYEQYF.

The chain employs TRBV28 and TRBJ1-1; maybe TRBD1 (6 bases). Trimming shortened V by 5 bases and J by 3 bases, and 16 bases separated the two germline ends. The CDR3 consists of 15 residues. Germline loops: CDR1 MDHEN, CDR2 SYDVKM. CDR3: CASSLTGYGDTEAFF. DNA for the CDR3: TGTGCCAGCAGTCTAACAGGGTACGGGGACACTGAAGCTTTCTTT.

The sample holds one count of this clone. This chain joins TRBV7-9 and TRBJ2-2; 11 bases are shared with TRBD2. Germline-derived CDR1 and CDR2 are SEHNR and FQNEAQ (reference sequence). With V trimmed by 5 bases and J by 5 bases, 7 bases remained unmatched. The CDR3 sequence is 16 residues long. The CDR3 DNA follows: TGTGCCAGCAGCCCAGGGACTAGCGGACGTACCGGGGAGCTGTTTTTT. As protein: CASSPGTSGRTGELFF.

V gene TRBV5-1 combines with J gene TRBJ1-1; D is perhaps TRBD1 (5 bases). This CDR3 comprises 15 residues. Germline assignment: CDR1 SGHRS and CDR2 YFSETQ. V lost 4 bases to trimming and J lost 2 bases, with 15 bases between them. CDR3: CASSESGGGNTEAFF. The CDR3 DNA sequence: TGCGCCAGCAGCGAGTCGGGGGGAGGTAACACTGAAGCTTTCTTT.

The chain links TRBV6-5 to TRBJ1-5, with 7 nucleotides matching TRBD1. CDR3 length: 15 residues. With V trimmed by 5 bases and J by 0 bases, 4 bases remained unmatched. Germline V gives CDR1 MNHEY, CDR2 SVGAGI. In DNA, the CDR3 is TGTGCCAGCAGTATGACAGGGCTTAGCAATCAGCCCCAGCATTTT. Translating it yields CASSMTGLSNQPQHF.

V is TRBV27 and J is TRBJ1-4; D gene ambiguous. Germline loops: CDR1 MNHEY, CDR2 SMNVEV (reference sequence). The CDR3 has 16 amino acids. Trimming removed 4 bases at V and 2 bases at J, with 14 bases between. The CDR3 is CASSSEGGMTNEKLFF. In DNA, the CDR3 is TGTGCCAGCAGTTCCGAGGGAGGGATGACTAATGAAAAACTGTTTTTT.